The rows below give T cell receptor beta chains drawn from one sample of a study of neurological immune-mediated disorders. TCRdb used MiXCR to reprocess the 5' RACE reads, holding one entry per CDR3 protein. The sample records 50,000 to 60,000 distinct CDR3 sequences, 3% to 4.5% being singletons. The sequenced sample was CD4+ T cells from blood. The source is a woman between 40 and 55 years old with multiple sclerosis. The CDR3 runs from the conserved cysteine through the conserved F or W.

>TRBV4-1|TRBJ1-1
CASSQVREGALAFF
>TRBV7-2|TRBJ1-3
CASSLAGTGGNTIYF
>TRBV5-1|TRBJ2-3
CASSFRGAGTDTQYF
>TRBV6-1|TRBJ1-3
CASREGQIFSGNTIYF
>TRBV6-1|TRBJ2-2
CASSEFGELFF
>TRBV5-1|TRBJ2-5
CASSLGAGKETQYF
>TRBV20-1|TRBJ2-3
CSARAQGASDTQYF
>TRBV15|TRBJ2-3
CATSSAPWARGQGTDTQYF
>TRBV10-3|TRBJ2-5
CAISSSGGQETQYF
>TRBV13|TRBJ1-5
CASSLGPRDGNQPQHF
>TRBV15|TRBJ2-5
CATSRGLLANMETQYF
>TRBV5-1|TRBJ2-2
CASSSGLAGTLGTGELFF
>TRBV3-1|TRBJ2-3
CASSQEGDTDTQYF
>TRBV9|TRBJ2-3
CASSAAGGRDTQYF